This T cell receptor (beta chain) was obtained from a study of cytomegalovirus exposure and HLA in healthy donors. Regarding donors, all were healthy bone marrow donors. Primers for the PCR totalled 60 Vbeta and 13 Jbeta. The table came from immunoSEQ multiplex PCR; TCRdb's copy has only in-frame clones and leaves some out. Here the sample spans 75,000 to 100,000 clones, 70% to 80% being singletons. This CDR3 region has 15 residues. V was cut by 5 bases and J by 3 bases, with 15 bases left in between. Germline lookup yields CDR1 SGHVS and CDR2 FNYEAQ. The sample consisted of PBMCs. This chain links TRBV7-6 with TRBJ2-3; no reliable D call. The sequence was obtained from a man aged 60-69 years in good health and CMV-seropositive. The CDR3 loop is CASSPLGSTTDTQYF. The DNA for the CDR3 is TGTGCCAGCAGCCCCCTAGGATCTACTACAGATACGCAGTATTTT.